This T cell receptor (beta chain) derives from a study of shared T cell receptors in the human thymus. TCRdb's table, derived via immunoSEQ multiplex PCR, lists solely in-frame clones and lacks some. The sample contains hundreds of thousands of clones, over 75% of which appear only once. This CDR3 comprises 15 residues. The germline V gene has CDR1 SGDLS and CDR2 YYNGEE. V lost 0 bases and J lost 2, with 12 bases in between. The sample also formed part of further work on human thymus T cells. This second study says: Donors consisted of healthy Finnish infants (having corrective surgery for congenital heart defects). In corrective heart surgery, resections were taken, and these provided the thymus tissue. The authors found apparently biased V and J gene usage in thymic and blood repertoires. Thymic repertoires of unrelated individuals were reported in related research to overlap highly.

The sequencing input was thymocytes. The chain is built from TRBV9 and TRBJ2-7, with D possibly TRBD2 on 5 matching bases. This sequence was found in a boy less than two years old with a congenital heart defect. CDR3 coding DNA: TGTGCCAGCAGCGTAGAGCTAGCTGGCCCCTACGAGCAGTACTTC. Protein product: CASSVELAGPYEQYF.